These 22 T cell receptor beta chains came from one sample sequenced in a study of cytomegalovirus exposure and HLA in healthy donors. Researchers ran the PCR with 60 Vbeta and 13 Jbeta primers. Measured with immunoSEQ multiplex PCR; TCRdb has only the in-frame clones, and not every one. This table holds 95,000 to 150,000 clones, around 78% found once. Sequenced: PBMCs. These receptor sequences come from a man aged 40-49 years in good health and CMV-seronegative.

This chain connects TRBV7-2 to TRBJ1-5; D remains ambiguous. Germline V lookup: CDR1 SGHTA, CDR2 FQGNSA. The V and J ends lost 5 bases and 7 bases respectively, with 21 bases between them. The CDR3 is made up of 16 amino acids. In DNA, the CDR3 is TGTGCCAGCAGCCCCATCCCCAGGTCATCAAGACAGCCCCAGCATTTT. It is translated as CASSPIPRSSRQPQHF.

This chain connects TRBV6-6 to TRBJ2-1, with 10 bases identical to TRBD2. CDR1 and CDR2 from the germline V gene are MNHNY and SVGAGI (reference sequence). This CDR3 is built from 13 residues. V was pared by 10 bases and J by 4 bases, with 4 bases of the junction left unmatched. DNA for the CDR3: TGTGCCATCCTTAGCGGGGGGTACAATGAGCAGTTCTTC. Encoded protein: CAILSGGYNEQFF.

The CDR3 region is CASRPGTEKLFF. The CDR3 DNA follows: TGTGCCAGCAGACCCGGGACAGAAAAACTGTTTTTT. The rearrangement joins TRBV28 to TRBJ1-4; possible D gene TRBD1, 6 bases. This CDR3 region has 12 residues. The V and J ends lost 6 bases and 8 bases respectively, with 10 bases between them. Germline V lookup: CDR1 MDHEN, CDR2 SYDVKM.

J is TRBJ1-2 and V is TRBV5-8; 11 nucleotides align to TRBD1. Per germline, CDR1 SGHTS and CDR2 YDEGEE. Losses at the gene ends were 2 bases for V and 8 bases for J; bases not matched to a gene: 8. This CDR3 has 15 amino acids. In DNA form, the CDR3 reads TGTGCCAGCAGCTTCAATGAGGACAGGGGGCAAGGCTACACCTTC. Its protein product is CASSFNEDRGQGYTF. The whole variable domain, filled in from reference TRBV5-8 and TRBJ1-2, reads EAGVTQSPTHLIKTRGQQATLRCSPISGHTSVYWYQQALGLGLQFLLWYDEGEERNRGNFPPRFSGRQFPNYSSELNVNALELEDSALYLCASSFNEDRGQGYTFGSGTRLTVV.

The genes are TRBV29-1 and TRBJ2-1; D is possibly TRBD1 (5 bases). The V end was cut by 5 bases, the J end by 2 bases, with 16 bases between. CDR1 and CDR2 from the germline V gene are SQVTM and ANQGSEA. This CDR3 has 15 amino acids. CDR3 DNA: TGCAGCGTTCAGGGCGTCTCGGGCCCCTACAATGAGCAGTTCTTC. This translates into CSVQGVSGPYNEQFF.

The chain is built from TRBV5-6 and TRBJ1-3, with TRBD1 matching over 7 bases. This CDR3 is built from 14 residues. CDR1 SGHDT and CDR2 YYEEEE come from the germline V gene. V shed 4 bases and J 7 bases; nucleotides not matched to a gene: 8. This CDR3 reads CASSTATGSNTIYF. The CDR3 nucleotides are TGTGCCAGCAGCACGGCGACAGGGTCGAACACCATATATTTT.

The CDR3 DNA sequence: TGTGCCAGCACCTGGACACCCCGTGTAACTGAAGCTTTCTTT. It codes for CASTWTPRVTEAFF. The chain couples TRBV6-1 to TRBJ1-1; D perhaps matches TRBD1 (5 bases). The CDR3 runs to 14 residues. The germline CDR1 and CDR2 sequences are MNHNS and SASEGT. Trimming took off 7 bases at V and 5 bases at J, with 17 bases between the two ends.

This clone was observed a handful of times. The CDR3 coding sequence is TGTGCCATTCTACTGGACAGGTATAATTCACCCCTCCACTTT. Its protein is CAILLDRYNSPLHF. This rearrangement joins TRBV2 to TRBJ1-6; TRBD1 aligns across 7 bases. J gave up 4 bases and V 10 bases, and 7 bases lay outside the gene matches. Germline V gene data show CDR1 as SNHLY and CDR2 as FYNNEI. The CDR3 has 14 residues.

The chain combines TRBV5-6 with TRBJ2-5; a weak D match, TRBD2 (6 bases). This CDR3 contains 13 residues. Germline V gives CDR1 SGHDT, CDR2 YYEEEE. V lost 2 bases and J lost 4, with 9 bases in between. CDR3 bases: TGTGCCAGCAGCTTTGGGCGGGGAGAGACCCAGTACTTC. Translating it yields CASSFGRGETQYF.

V usage is TRBV7-8 and J usage is TRBJ1-4; D remains unclear. Trimming removed 5 bases from V and 3 bases from J, with 16 bases in between. Germline loops: CDR1 SGHVS, CDR2 FQNEAQ. The CDR3 spans 16 residues. This CDR3 reads CASSPARLMANEKLFF. The CDR3 nucleotides are TGTGCCAGCAGCCCCGCTAGGTTGATGGCTAATGAAAAACTGTTTTTT.

This clone was detected only once. J is TRBJ2-5 and V is TRBV4-3, with 8 bases matching TRBD1. The J call may not be correct, given that the DNA end is closer to TRBJ2-7. CDR1 LGHNA and CDR2 YSLEER come from the germline V gene. This CDR3 contains 15 residues. CDR3 sequence (DNA): TGCGCCAGCAGCCTCCGGACAGGGAGCTCCTACGAGCAGTACTTC. It translates to CASSLRTGSSYEQYF.

This chain links TRBV19 with TRBJ2-5; tentatively, D is TRBD2 (5 bases). This CDR3 is built from 13 residues. In germline, CDR1 is LNHDA, CDR2 SQIVND (reference sequence). Trimming stripped 5 bases from V and 5 bases from J, with 12 bases between. CDR3 in DNA: TGTGCCAGTAGTTTCCCGGGGTTGGAGACCCAGTACTTC. Amino acid sequence: CASSFPGLETQYF.

This CDR3 reads CASSGGTAYETQHF. The CDR3 DNA is TGTGCCAGCAGTGGGGGGACCGCCTACGAGACCCAGCATTTT. The chain combines TRBV6-6 with TRBJ1-5, with D possibly TRBD1 on 5 matching bases. Trimming stripped 5 bases from V and 11 bases from J, with 19 bases between. The CDR3 has 14 amino acids. In germline, CDR1 is MNHNY, CDR2 SVGAGI (reference sequence).

This sequence joins TRBV28 and TRBJ1-5, with 7 bases fitting TRBD1. This CDR3 spans 15 amino acids. From germline, CDR1 is MDHEN and CDR2 SYDVKM. V was pared by 8 bases and J by 5 bases, with 12 bases of the junction left unmatched. CDR3 bases: TGTGCCAGCGGCATTAACACAGGGGAAGATCAGCCCCAGCATTTT. Its translation is CASGINTGEDQPQHF.

The chain couples TRBV18 to TRBJ1-2; 7 bases are shared with TRBD1. CDR3 length: 15 residues. With 3 bases clipped from V and 4 bases from J, the junction kept 8 bases outside the gene matches. CDR1 is KGHSH, CDR2 LQKENI, per germline. This CDR3 is CASSPGQAKPYGYTF. In nucleotides, the CDR3 is TGTGCCAGCTCACCTGGACAGGCGAAGCCCTATGGCTACACCTTC. The full variable domain, with the rest looked up from reference TRBV18 and TRBJ1-2, is NAGVMQNPRHLVRRRGQEARLRCSPMKGHSHVYWYRQLPEEGLKFMVYLQKENIIDESGMPKERFSAEFPKEGPSILRIQQVVRGDSAAYFCASSPGQAKPYGYTFGSGTRLTVV.

This clone has just one count. A junction end diverges from the germline sequence, so it may reflect a read error. The chain combines TRBV2 with TRBJ1-2; TRBD1 agrees at 11 bases. CDR3 length: 12 residues. CDR1 is SNHLY, CDR2 FYNNEI, per germline. CDR3: CASSVWTGGILF. In nucleotides, the CDR3 is TGTGCCAGCAGTGTTTGGACAGGGGGCATACTCTTC.

This clone turned up a few times. V gene TRBV4-1 combines with J gene TRBJ2-5, with 9 bases lining up with TRBD1. The germline V gene encodes CDR1 MGHRA and CDR2 YSYEKL. This CDR3 comprises 16 residues. The V and J ends lost 0 bases and 5 bases, in that order; junction bases with no gene match: 7. CDR3 sequence: CASSQEGTGPRETQYF. The CDR3 DNA reads TGCGCCAGCAGCCAAGAGGGGACAGGGCCAAGGGAGACCCAGTACTTC.

CDR3 protein: CASSPGQGVVTGELFF. In DNA, the CDR3 is TGCGCCAGCAGCCCGGGACAGGGGGTGGTAACCGGGGAGCTGTTTTTT. This chain joins TRBV4-1 and TRBJ2-2; TRBD1 matches 11 bases. J lost 5 bases, V lost 4 bases, and 6 bases had no gene match. There are 16 residues in the CDR3. The germline CDR1 and CDR2 sequences are MGHRA and YSYEKL.

The chain is built from TRBV27 and TRBJ1-2; a weak D match, TRBD1 (6 bases). V lost 4 bases to trimming and J lost 4 bases, with 16 bases between them. Germline V lookup: CDR1 MNHEY, CDR2 SMNVEV (reference sequence). The CDR3 runs 15 residues. The CDR3 loop is CASSSVSGELYGYTF. In nucleotides, the CDR3 is TGTGCCAGCAGTTCGGTCTCAGGGGAGCTCTATGGCTACACCTTC.

The chain recombines TRBV7-9 with TRBJ1-2; no clear D gene. CDR3 size: 12 residues. With 8 bases removed from V and 4 bases from J, the gap between germline ends came to 11 bases. Germline assignment: CDR1 SEHNR and CDR2 FQNEAQ (reference sequence). The CDR3 nucleotides are TGTGCCAGCGGAGCAAACTTCTATGGCTACACCTTC. Translation gives CASGANFYGYTF.

A single count supports this clone. The rearrangement uses TRBV7-9 and TRBJ2-7; 7 bases line up with TRBD1. Germline V CDR1 and CDR2: SEHNR, FQNEAQ (reference sequence). The V gene end was trimmed by 1 base and the J gene end by 0 bases; junction bases not matched to a gene: 9. The CDR3 length is 17 residues. The CDR3 coding sequence is TGTGCCAGCAGCTTAGGAATGGGGACAGAGGGCTCCTACGAGCAGTACTTC. Its translation: CASSLGMGTEGSYEQYF.

The rearrangement links TRBV7-9 to TRBJ2-5, with D tentatively TRBD2 (6 bases). Trimming took off 5 bases at V and 1 base at J, with 14 bases between the two ends. Germline CDR1 and CDR2: SEHNR and FQNEAQ (reference sequence). The CDR3 extends over 15 amino acids. This chain's CDR3 is CASSPGLLSQETQYF. CDR3 DNA: TGTGCCAGCAGCCCGGGACTCCTTAGCCAAGAGACCCAGTACTTC.